The rows below give T cell receptor beta chains drawn from one sample of a study of technical replicates of blood from four donors. Some clones are missing from TCRdb's copy, which holds only in-frame ones; the method was immunoSEQ multiplex PCR. The data show more than 90,000 clones, roughly 95% seen once. Input material: T cells isolated from PBMCs. These receptors came from a human donor in good health. Each CDR3 is given with its conserved first and last residue. D genes are given only for firm matches. Clone size is not always given. Where it is, it says once, few, many or a class for expanded clones.

TGTGCCATCAGTACAGGACAGCGCCAATTTGTCACTGAAGCTTTCTTT | CAISTGQRQFVTEAFF | NA | NA | TRBJ1-1 | TRBV10-3
TGTGCCAGCAGCCCCGGTCTCCGGTACACTGAAGCTTTCTTT | CASSPGLRYTEAFF | once | NA | TRBJ1-1 | TRBV14
TGTGCCAGTTCGTTCGGACAGGGATCCTACGAGCAGTACTTC | CASSFGQGSYEQYF | NA | TRBD1 | TRBJ2-7 | TRBV19
TGCGCCAGCAGCCAAGATCCAGGGGCCTACGAGCAGTACTTC | CASSQDPGAYEQYF | once | NA | TRBJ2-7 | TRBV4-1
TGCAGCGCCGGGACTAGCCGGGAGACCCAGTACTTC | CSAGTSRETQYF | NA | TRBD2 | TRBJ2-5 | TRBV29-1
TGTGCCAGCAGCTCGGGACAGGGGGCGATCGAGACCCAGTACTTC | CASSSGQGAIETQYF | NA | TRBD1 | TRBJ2-5 | TRBV9
TGCGCCAGCAGTGAGTCGATGCCAGGGGAGGGGGAGACCCAGTACTTC | CASSESMPGEGETQYF | NA | NA | TRBJ2-5 | TRBV10-1
TGTGCCAGCTCCCCTAACGACTCGGATGGCTACACCTTC | CASSPNDSDGYTF | NA | NA | TRBJ1-2 | TRBV18
TGTGCCAGCAACCCGACAGGGGGGGACACTGAAGCTTTCTTT | CASNPTGGDTEAFF | NA | TRBD1 | TRBJ1-1 | TRBV9
TGCGCCAGCAGCTTGGGACAGCTGTACACTGAAGCTTTCTTT | CASSLGQLYTEAFF | NA | NA | TRBJ1-1 | TRBV5-1
TGTGCCAGCAGCCCAGGGGGACGGATGAACACTGAAGCTTTCTTT | CASSPGGRMNTEAFF | NA | TRBD1 | TRBJ1-1 | TRBV7-9
TGCAGCGTTGACCTCGGAGGGTCGTCAATTTATGGCTACACCTTC | CSVDLGGSSIYGYTF | NA | NA | TRBJ1-2 | TRBV29-1
TGTGCCAGCAGTGACTCTAGCGGGGATACCTACGAGCAGTACTTC | CASSDSSGDTYEQYF | NA | TRBD2 | TRBJ2-7 | TRBV6-6
TGTGCCAGCAGTTGGACTAGCGGGGTTACCTACGAGCAGTACTTC | CASSWTSGVTYEQYF | NA | TRBD2 | TRBJ2-7 | TRBV27
TGTGCCAGCACCCCCTTTACGGGGGGGGCTGAAGCTTTCTTT | CASTPFTGGAEAFF | NA | NA | TRBJ1-1 | TRBV4-2
TGTGCCAGCAGTGCCCAAGCGGGAGGGTTCGACGAGCAGTACTTC | CASSAQAGGFDEQYF | NA | TRBD2 | TRBJ2-7 | TRBV6-1
TGCGCCAGCAGCGAAGGGACAGGGGGCGGCAATCAGCCCCAGCATTTT | CASSEGTGGGNQPQHF | few | TRBD1 | TRBJ1-5 | TRBV5-1
TGTGCCAGCAGCTTTGGGGAGCGCTATGGCTACACCTTC | CASSFGERYGYTF | NA | NA | TRBJ1-2 | TRBV11-3
TGCGCCAGCGAGAAACTAGCGGGGGGGAGATACGAGCAGTACTTC | CASEKLAGGRYEQYF | NA | TRBD2 | TRBJ2-7 | TRBV10-2
TGTGCCATTACGGACAGGCGAAGGCCAAGCGGTCAGCCCCAGCATTTT | CAITDRRRPSGQPQHF | NA | TRBD1 | TRBJ1-5 | TRBV28
TGTGCCAGCAGTTCGGGGTCCTCCTACGAGCAGTACTTC | CASSSGSSYEQYF | NA | NA | TRBJ2-7 | TRBV5-4
TGTGCCAGTAGTGACCGTGGTAGCGGGAGCACAGATACGCAGTATTTT | CASSDRGSGSTDTQYF | NA | TRBD2 | TRBJ2-3 | TRBV19
TGTGCCACCAGCAGAGGTAAAGGGACAGGGGTTGTTCCAGATACGCAGTATTTT | CATSRGKGTGVVPDTQYF | NA | TRBD1 | TRBJ2-3 | TRBV15
TGCAGCGCGTGGGTCCCAGGACAGAACTATGGCTACACCTTC | CSAWVPGQNYGYTF | NA | NA | TRBJ1-2 | TRBV29-1
TGTGCCAGTAGTATGGGCCATACCGACTACGAGCAGTACTTC | CASSMGHTDYEQYF | NA | NA | TRBJ2-7 | TRBV19
TGTGCCAGCAGCTCCTATGATCAGCCCCAGCATTTT | CASSSYDQPQHF | NA | NA | TRBJ1-5 | TRBV7-2
TGTGCCAGCCGCTGGGACAGGGATGGAAACACCATATATTTT | CASRWDRDGNTIYF | NA | TRBD1 | TRBJ1-3 | TRBV6-5
TGTGCCAGCAGCCCCACAGGGATGGGCTACACCTTC | CASSPTGMGYTF | NA | NA | TRBJ1-2 | TRBV11-3
TGTGCCAGCACCACCCCTGACAGGTCCTCCTACGAGCAGTACTTC | CASTTPDRSSYEQYF | NA | NA | TRBJ2-7 | TRBV28
TGCGCCAGCAGTCAAGAACTAGCGGGAGGGCGGCCTGACAATGAGCAGTTCTTC | CASSQELAGGRPDNEQFF | NA | TRBD2 | TRBJ2-1 | TRBV23-1
TGTGCCAGCAGCACCGAGCGGGAAGCTTTCTTT | CASSTEREAFF | NA | NA | TRBJ1-1 | TRBV5-6
TGTGCCAGCAGCTTAGACCGGGGAAGCTCCTACGAGCAGTACTTC | CASSLDRGSSYEQYF | NA | NA | TRBJ2-7 | TRBV7-6
TGCGCCAGCAGCTTGAAACATTTTTCGGGACAGGGAAACGTGAAGAACTCTGGAAACACCATATATTTT | CASSLKHFSGQGNVKNSGNTIYF | NA | TRBD1 | TRBJ1-3 | TRBV5-1
TGTGCCAGCAGTCGCCCCTGGAGCTCTGGAAACACCATATATTTT | CASSRPWSSGNTIYF | NA | NA | TRBJ1-3 | TRBV28
TGTGCCAGCAGAACCGGGACAGGGGGAACAGGCGAGCAGTACTTC | CASRTGTGGTGEQYF | NA | TRBD1 | TRBJ2-7 | TRBV6-1
TGTGCCAGCAGCGTAGCCGAGGGTAGCACAGATACGCAGTATTTT | CASSVAEGSTDTQYF | NA | NA | TRBJ2-3 | TRBV9
TGTGCCAGCAGTCCCTCCTCGAGGGGGATCAATGAGCAGTTCTTC | CASSPSSRGINEQFF | NA | NA | TRBJ2-1 | TRBV27
TGTGCCAGCAGGCTGCGGGGGTACACTGAAGCTTTCTTT | CASRLRGYTEAFF | NA | NA | TRBJ1-1 | TRBV6-1